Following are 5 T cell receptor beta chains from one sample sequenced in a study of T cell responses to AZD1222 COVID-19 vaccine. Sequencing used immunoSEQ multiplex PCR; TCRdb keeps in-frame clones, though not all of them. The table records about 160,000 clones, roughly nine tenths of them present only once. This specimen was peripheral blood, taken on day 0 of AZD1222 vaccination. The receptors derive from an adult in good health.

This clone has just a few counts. The CDR3 loop is CASSPGPSPTYNEQFF. The CDR3, as DNA: TGTGCCAGCAGCCCCGGGCCTAGCCCGACCTACAATGAGCAGTTCTTC. This chain uses TRBV7-2 with TRBJ2-1; tentatively, D is TRBD2 (5 bases). The germline CDR1 and CDR2 sequences are SGHTA and FQGNSA. The germline V and J ends were trimmed by 5 bases and 2 bases, with 16 bases remaining between them. This CDR3 is 16 amino acids long.

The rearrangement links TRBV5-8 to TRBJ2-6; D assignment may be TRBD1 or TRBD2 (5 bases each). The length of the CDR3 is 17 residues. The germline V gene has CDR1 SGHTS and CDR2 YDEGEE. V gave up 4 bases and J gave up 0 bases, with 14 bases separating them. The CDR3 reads CASSPGTGSSGANVLTF. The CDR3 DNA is TGTGCCAGCAGCCCTGGGACGGGAAGCTCTGGGGCCAACGTCCTGACTTTC.

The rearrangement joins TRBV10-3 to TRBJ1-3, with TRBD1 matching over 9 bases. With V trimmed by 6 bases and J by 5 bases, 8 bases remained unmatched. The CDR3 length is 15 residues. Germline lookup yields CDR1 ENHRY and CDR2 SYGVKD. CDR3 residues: CAISPGQGIRNTIYF. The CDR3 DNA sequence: TGTGCCATCAGCCCTGGACAGGGGATTAGAAACACCATATATTTT.

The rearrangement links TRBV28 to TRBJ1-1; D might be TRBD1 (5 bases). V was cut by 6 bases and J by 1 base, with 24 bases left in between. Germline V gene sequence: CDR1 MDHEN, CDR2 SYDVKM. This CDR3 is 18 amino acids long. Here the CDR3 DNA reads TGTGCCAGCAGCCACGGGGGTACGAAGACCCGCCCGAACACTGAAGCTTTCTTT. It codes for CASSHGGTKTRPNTEAFF.

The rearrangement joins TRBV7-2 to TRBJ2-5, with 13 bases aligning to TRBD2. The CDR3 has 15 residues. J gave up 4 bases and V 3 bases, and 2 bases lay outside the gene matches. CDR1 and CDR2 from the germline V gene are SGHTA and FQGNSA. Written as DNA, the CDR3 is TGTGCCAGCAGCTTGGGGACTAGCGGGACAGAGACCCAGTACTTC. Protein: CASSLGTSGTETQYF.